Listed here are 3 T cell receptor beta chains from one sample, sequenced in a study of blood T cell repertoires in COVID-19. Assay: immunoSEQ multiplex PCR; the TCRdb copy retains only in-frame clones and omits some. The sample has 200,000 to 300,000 clones, roughly 82% seen once. Sequencing was carried out using PBMCs or T cells enriched from blood (not recorded which). These receptors all stem from a woman aged 45 to 65 who had recovered from COVID-19.

The count of this clone is one. J is TRBJ2-5 and V is TRBV18; weak D call: TRBD1 (5 bases). Trimming stripped 3 bases from V and 4 bases from J, with 9 bases between. This CDR3 is 13 amino acids long. Germline V gives CDR1 KGHSH, CDR2 LQKENI. For the CDR3, the DNA is TGTGCCAGCTCACCGTTTCAGGGAGAGACCCAGTACTTC. Protein product: CASSPFQGETQYF. The full variable domain, completed using reference TRBV18 and TRBJ2-5, is NAGVMQNPRHLVRRRGQEARLRCSPMKGHSHVYWYRQLPEEGLKFMVYLQKENIIDESGMPKERFSAEFPKEGPSILRIQQVVRGDSAAYFCASSPFQGETQYFGPGTRLLVL.

The chain uses TRBV11-3 and TRBJ2-4; TRBD2 aligns across 11 bases. The ends lost 3 bases at V and 4 bases at J; junction bases unmatched: 2. The CDR3 sequence is 15 residues long. CDR1 is SGHNT and CDR2 is YENEEA in the germline V gene. The CDR3 spells CASSFWTSGKNIQYF. In nucleotides, the CDR3 is TGTGCCAGCAGCTTCTGGACTAGCGGGAAAAACATTCAGTACTTC.

The chain uses TRBV4-1 and TRBJ2-1; 12 bases map to TRBD2. Losses at the gene ends were 3 bases for V and 8 bases for J; bases not matched to a gene: 11. Per germline, CDR1 MGHRA and CDR2 YSYEKL. This CDR3 has 17 amino acids. The CDR3 coding sequence is TGCGCCAGCAGCCATTCGGCTAGCGGGGGGGCCCTCTATGAGCAGTTCTTC. Translating gives CASSHSASGGALYEQFF.